This TCR beta chain came from a study of cytomegalovirus exposure and HLA in healthy donors. Study-level points and caveats: As a later analysis showed, a missense DCLRE1C variant was linked to trimming of TCR beta V- and J-genes.

This clone was detected once. Its antigen remains unidentified. Amplification used 60 Vbeta primers and 13 Jbeta primers. Produced via immunoSEQ multiplex PCR; TCRdb's table is partial and in-frame only. The profile shows 200,000 to 250,000 clones, under 90% of them singletons. Sample: PBMCs. This TCR was recovered from a human donor in good health.

CDR3 sequence: CASSPTGVSDTQYF. DNA for the CDR3: TGCGCCAGCAGCCCGACAGGGGTCTCAGATACGCAGTATTTT. The chain has TRBV5-1 and TRBJ2-3; 8 bases match TRBD1. With 4 bases clipped from V and 4 bases from J, the junction kept 5 bases outside the gene matches. CDR1 and CDR2 (germline): SGHRS, YFSETQ. This CDR3 has 14 amino acids.